The rows below give T cell receptor beta chains drawn from one sample of a study of early T cells in non-severe SARS-CoV-2 infection. TCRdb processed the 5' RACE reads anew with MiXCR; each CDR3 protein has one entry. Here the sample spans 20,000 to 25,000 distinct CDR3 sequences, about 3.8% being singletons. Input material: whole blood. These TCRs come from an adult who was a healthcare worker with PCR-confirmed SARS-CoV-2 infection or an uninfected control (not recorded which). Both conserved end residues are part of each CDR3. The order of the fields is D gene, V gene, clone size, J gene, CDR3 protein, CDR3 DNA. The D gene is left open where the match is weak. Size is stated as once, few, many, or a class for an expanded clone.

-	TRBV6-1	many	TRBJ1-5	CASSDHESYSNQPQHF	TGTGCCAGCAGTGATCATGAGAGTTATAGCAATCAGCCCCAGCATTTT
TRBD2	TRBV4-2	many	TRBJ2-3	CASSQDGGGSGGADTQYF	TGTGCCAGCAGCCAAGACGGGGGTGGTAGCGGGGGTGCAGATACGCAGTATTTT
-	TRBV20-1	medium-sized	TRBJ1-2	CSARDLRVAYGYTF	TGCAGTGCTAGAGATTTAAGGGTTGCCTATGGCTACACCTTC
-	TRBV6-5	medium-sized	TRBJ1-6	CASSYSFMDNSPLHF	TGTGCCAGCAGTTACTCGTTTATGGATAATTCACCCCTCCACTTT
-	TRBV29-1	many	TRBJ2-3	CSSPGFTDTQYF	TGCAGCTCACCCGGGTTCACAGATACGCAGTATTTT
-	TRBV7-3	many	TRBJ2-6	CASSYVRGPSSGANVLTF	TGTGCCAGCAGCTACGTCCGCGGGCCTAGCTCTGGGGCCAACGTCCTGACTTTC
TRBD1	TRBV5-1	many	TRBJ1-1	CASSSQFRGTEAFF	TGCGCCAGCAGCTCCCAATTCAGGGGGACTGAAGCTTTCTTT
-	TRBV18	many	TRBJ1-1	CASSPLPRGNAEAFF	TGTGCCAGCTCACCACTTCCACGGGGTAATGCTGAAGCTTTCTTT
-	TRBV12-3/TRBV12-4	many	TRBJ2-3	CASSPRGSTDTQYF	TGTGCCAGCAGTCCCCGGGGGAGCACAGATACGCAGTATTTT
TRBD2	TRBV5-1	many	TRBJ2-7	CASRPWTSGKQSEQYF	TGCGCCAGCAGACCCTGGACTAGCGGGAAGCAAAGCGAGCAGTACTTC
-	TRBV7-6	medium-sized	TRBJ1-5	CASSLAPGEPQHF	TGTGCCAGCAGCTTAGCGCCGGGCGAGCCCCAGCATTTT
TRBD2	TRBV6-2/TRBV6-3	many	TRBJ2-1	CASSFLAGGPINEQFF	TGTGCCAGCAGTTTCTTAGCGGGAGGGCCGATTAATGAGCAGTTCTTC
-	TRBV11-2	few	TRBJ1-2	CASSLGSAIGYTF	TGTGCCAGCAGCTTAGGGTCGGCTATAGGCTACACCTTC
-	TRBV19	many	TRBJ1-5	CASSWGNQPQHF	TGTGCCAGTAGTTGGGGCAATCAGCCCCAGCATTTT